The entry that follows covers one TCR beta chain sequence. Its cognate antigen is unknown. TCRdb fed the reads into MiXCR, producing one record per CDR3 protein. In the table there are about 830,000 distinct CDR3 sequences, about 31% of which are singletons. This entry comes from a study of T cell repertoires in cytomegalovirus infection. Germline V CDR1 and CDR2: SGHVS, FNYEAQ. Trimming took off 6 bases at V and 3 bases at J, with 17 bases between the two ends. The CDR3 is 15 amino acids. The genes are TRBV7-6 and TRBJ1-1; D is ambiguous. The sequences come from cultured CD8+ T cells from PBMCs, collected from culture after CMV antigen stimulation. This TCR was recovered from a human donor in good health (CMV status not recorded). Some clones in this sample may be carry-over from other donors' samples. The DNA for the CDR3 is TGTGCCAGCAGTATGGGGAGCAGTCCCTACACTGAAGCTTTCTTT. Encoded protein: CASSMGSSPYTEAFF.